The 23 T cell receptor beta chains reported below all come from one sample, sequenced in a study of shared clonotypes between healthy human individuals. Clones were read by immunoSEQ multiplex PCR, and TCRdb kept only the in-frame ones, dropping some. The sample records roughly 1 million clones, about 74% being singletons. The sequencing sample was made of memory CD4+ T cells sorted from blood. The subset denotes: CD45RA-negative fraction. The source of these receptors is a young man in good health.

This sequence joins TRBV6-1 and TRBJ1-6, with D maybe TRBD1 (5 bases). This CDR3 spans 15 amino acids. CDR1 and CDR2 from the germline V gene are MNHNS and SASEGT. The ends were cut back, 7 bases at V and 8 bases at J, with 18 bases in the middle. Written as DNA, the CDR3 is TGTGCCAGCATCCCCGGCGGGTCAGGGTATTCACCCCTCCACTTT. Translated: CASIPGGSGYSPLHF.

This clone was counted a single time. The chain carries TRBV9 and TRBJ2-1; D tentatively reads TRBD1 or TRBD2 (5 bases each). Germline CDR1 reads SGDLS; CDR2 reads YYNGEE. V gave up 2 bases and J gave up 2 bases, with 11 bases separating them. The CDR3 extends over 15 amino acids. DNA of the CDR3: TGTGCCAGCAGCGTGTCCGGGGACCCCTACAATGAGCAGTTCTTC. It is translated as CASSVSGDPYNEQFF.

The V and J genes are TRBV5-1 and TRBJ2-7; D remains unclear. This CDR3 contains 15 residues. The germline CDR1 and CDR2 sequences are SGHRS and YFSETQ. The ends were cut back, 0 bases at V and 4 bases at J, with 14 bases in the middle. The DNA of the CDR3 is TGCGCCAGCAGCTTGGACCACTCAAAGCCTTACGAGCAGTACTTC. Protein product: CASSLDHSKPYEQYF.

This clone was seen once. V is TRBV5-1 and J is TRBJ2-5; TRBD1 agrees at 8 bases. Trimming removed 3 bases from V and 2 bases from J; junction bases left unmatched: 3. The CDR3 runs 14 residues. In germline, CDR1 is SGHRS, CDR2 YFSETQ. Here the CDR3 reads CASSSRGQQETQYF. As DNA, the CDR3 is TGCGCCAGCAGCTCCAGGGGGCAGCAAGAGACCCAGTACTTC.

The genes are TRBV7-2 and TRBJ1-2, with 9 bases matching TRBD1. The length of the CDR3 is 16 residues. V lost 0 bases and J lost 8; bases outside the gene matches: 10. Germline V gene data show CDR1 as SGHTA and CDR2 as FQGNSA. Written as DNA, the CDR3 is TGTGCCAGCAGCTTAGCGGCACAGGGGGCAGCAGGGGGCTACACCTTC. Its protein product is CASSLAAQGAAGGYTF.

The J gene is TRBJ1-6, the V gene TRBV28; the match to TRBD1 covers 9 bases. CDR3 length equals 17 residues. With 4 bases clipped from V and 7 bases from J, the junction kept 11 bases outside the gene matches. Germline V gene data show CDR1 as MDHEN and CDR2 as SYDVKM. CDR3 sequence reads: CASSSPQSTGGNSPLHF. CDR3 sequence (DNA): TGTGCCAGCAGTTCCCCACAATCGACAGGGGGAAATTCACCCCTCCACTTT.

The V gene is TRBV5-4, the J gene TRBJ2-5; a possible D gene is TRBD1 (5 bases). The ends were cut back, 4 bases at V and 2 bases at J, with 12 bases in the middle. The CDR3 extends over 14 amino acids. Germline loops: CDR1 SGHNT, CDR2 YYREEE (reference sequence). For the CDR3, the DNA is TGTGCCAGCAGCACCAGACAGCGACAAGAGACCCAGTACTTC. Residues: CASSTRQRQETQYF.

CDR3 nucleotides: TGTGCCAGCAGTTCAACAGGGGTGGTCAATCAGCCCCAGCATTTT. Protein product: CASSSTGVVNQPQHF. This rearrangement joins TRBV6-6 to TRBJ1-5, with 7 bases that match TRBD1. The CDR3 consists of 15 residues. V lost 4 bases, J lost 3 bases, and 6 bases stayed unmatched. Germline loops: CDR1 MNHNY, CDR2 SVGAGI (reference sequence).

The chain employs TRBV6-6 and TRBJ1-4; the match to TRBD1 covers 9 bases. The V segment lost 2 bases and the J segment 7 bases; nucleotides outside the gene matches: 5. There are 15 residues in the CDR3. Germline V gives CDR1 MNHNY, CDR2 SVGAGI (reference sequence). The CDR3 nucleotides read TGTGCCAGCAGTTACAGACAGGGGGGAGGTGAAAAACTGTTTTTT. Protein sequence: CASSYRQGGGEKLFF.

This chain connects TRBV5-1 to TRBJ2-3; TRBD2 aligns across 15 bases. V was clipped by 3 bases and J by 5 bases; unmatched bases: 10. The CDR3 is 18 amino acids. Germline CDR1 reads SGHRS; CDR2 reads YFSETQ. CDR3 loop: CASSSGLAGGLKGDTQYF. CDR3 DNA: TGCGCCAGCAGCTCCGGACTAGCGGGGGGGCTGAAGGGAGATACGCAGTATTTT.

DNA of the CDR3: TGTGCCAGCAGTTCCAGGGGGGACTATGGCTACACCTTC. This codes for CASSSRGDYGYTF. The gene calls are TRBV2 and TRBJ1-2; 7 nucleotides line up with TRBD1. V shed 5 bases, J shed 3 bases, and the junction held 3 bases outside the gene matches. This CDR3 region has 13 residues. The germline V gene encodes CDR1 SNHLY and CDR2 FYNNEI.

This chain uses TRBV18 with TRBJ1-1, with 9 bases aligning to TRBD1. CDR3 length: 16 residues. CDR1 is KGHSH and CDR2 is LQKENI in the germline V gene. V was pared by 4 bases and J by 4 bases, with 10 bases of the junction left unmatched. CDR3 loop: CASSQGQGRFGTEAFF. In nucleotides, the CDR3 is TGTGCCAGCTCACAGGGACAGGGCAGGTTTGGCACTGAAGCTTTCTTT.

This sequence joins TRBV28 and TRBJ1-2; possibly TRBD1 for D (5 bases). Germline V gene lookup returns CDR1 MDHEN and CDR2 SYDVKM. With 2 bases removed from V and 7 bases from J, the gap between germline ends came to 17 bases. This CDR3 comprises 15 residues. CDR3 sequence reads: CASSLETVPRGGYTF. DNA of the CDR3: TGTGCCAGCAGTTTAGAAACCGTCCCAAGGGGTGGCTACACCTTC.

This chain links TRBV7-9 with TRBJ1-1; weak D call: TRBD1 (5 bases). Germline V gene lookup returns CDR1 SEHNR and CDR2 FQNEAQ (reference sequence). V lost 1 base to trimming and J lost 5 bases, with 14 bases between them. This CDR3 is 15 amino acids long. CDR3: CASSLVVTKGTEAFF. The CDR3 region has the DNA TGTGCCAGCAGCTTAGTGGTGACAAAGGGGACTGAAGCTTTCTTT.

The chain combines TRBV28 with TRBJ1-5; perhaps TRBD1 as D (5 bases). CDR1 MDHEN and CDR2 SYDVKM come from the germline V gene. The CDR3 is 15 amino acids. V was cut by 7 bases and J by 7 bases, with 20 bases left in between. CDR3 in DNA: TGTGCCAGCATTAATAGTCAGGGAACGGGACAGCCCCAGCATTTT. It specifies CASINSQGTGQPQHF.

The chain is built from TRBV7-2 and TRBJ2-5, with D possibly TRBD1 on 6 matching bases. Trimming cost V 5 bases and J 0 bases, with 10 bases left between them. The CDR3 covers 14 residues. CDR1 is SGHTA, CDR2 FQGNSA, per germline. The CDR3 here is CASSMTGYQETQYF. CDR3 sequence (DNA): TGTGCCAGCAGCATGACAGGTTACCAAGAGACCCAGTACTTC.

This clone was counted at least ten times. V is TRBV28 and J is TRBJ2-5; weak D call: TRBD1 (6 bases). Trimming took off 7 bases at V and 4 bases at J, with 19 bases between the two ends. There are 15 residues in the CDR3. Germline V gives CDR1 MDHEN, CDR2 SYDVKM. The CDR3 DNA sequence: TGTGCCAGCAACAACAGGGTAGGGGGTTTAGAGACCCAGTACTTC. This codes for CASNNRVGGLETQYF.

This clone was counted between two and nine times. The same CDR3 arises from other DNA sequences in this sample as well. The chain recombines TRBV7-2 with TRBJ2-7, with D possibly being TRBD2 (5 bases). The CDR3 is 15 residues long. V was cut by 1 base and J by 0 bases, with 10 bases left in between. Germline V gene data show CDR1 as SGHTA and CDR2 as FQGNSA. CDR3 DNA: TGTGCCAGCAGCTTAGGGGGTACTAGCTCCTACGAGCAGTACTTC. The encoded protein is CASSLGGTSSYEQYF.

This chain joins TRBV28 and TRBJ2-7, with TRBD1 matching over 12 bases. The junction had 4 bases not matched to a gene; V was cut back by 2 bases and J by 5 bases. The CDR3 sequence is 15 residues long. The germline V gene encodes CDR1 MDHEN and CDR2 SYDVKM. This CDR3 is CASSLAGTGGNEQYF. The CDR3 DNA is TGTGCCAGCAGTTTAGCCGGGACAGGGGGCAACGAGCAGTACTTC.

CDR3 region: CASSLGWGSGQFF. CDR3 DNA: TGTGCCAGCAGTTTAGGGTGGGGATCTGGGCAGTTCTTC. This chain connects TRBV28 to TRBJ2-1; D unresolved. The CDR3 consists of 13 residues. The V and J ends lost 2 bases and 12 bases respectively, with 14 bases between them. Germline CDR1 is MDHEN and CDR2 is SYDVKM.

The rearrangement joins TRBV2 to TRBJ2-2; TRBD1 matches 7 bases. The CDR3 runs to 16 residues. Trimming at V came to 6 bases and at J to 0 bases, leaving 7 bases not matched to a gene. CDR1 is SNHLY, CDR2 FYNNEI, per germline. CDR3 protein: CASREITGANTGELFF. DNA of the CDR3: TGTGCCAGCAGGGAAATTACAGGGGCGAACACCGGGGAGCTGTTTTTT.

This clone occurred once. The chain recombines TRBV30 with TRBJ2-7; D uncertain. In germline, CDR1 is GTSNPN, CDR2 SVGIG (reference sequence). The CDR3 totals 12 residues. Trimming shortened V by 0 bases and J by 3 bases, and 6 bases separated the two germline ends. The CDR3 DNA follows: TGTGCCTGGAGTGTACAGAGCTACGAGCAGTACTTC. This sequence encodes CAWSVQSYEQYF.

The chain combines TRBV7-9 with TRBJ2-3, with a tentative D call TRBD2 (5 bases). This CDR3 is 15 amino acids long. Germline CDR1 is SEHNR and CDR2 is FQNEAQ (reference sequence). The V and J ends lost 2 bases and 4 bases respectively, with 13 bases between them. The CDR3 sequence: CASSLQGLAPDTQYF. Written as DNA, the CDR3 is TGTGCCAGCAGCTTACAAGGCTTAGCGCCAGATACGCAGTATTTT. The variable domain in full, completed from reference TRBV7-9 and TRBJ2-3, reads DTGVSQNPRHKITKRGQNVTFRCDPISEHNRLYWYRQTLGQGPEFLTYFQNEAQLEKSRLLSDRFSAERPKGSFSTLEIQRTEQGDSAMYLCASSLQGLAPDTQYFGPGTRLTVL.